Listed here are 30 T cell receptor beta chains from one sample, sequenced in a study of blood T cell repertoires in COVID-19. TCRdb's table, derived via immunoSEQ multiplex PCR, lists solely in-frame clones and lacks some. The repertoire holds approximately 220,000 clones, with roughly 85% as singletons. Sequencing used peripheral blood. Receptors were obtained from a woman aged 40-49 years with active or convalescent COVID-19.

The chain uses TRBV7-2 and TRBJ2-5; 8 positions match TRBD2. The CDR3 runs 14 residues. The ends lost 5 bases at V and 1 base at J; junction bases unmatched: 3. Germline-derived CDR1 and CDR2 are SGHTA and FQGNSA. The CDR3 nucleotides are TGTGCCAGCAGCCTCGCGGGGGGCCAAGAGACCCAGTACTTC. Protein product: CASSLAGGQETQYF.

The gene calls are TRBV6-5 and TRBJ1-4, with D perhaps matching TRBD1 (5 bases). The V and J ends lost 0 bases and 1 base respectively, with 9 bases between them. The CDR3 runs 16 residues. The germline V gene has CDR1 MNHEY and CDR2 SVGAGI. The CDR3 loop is CASSYSNDRTNEKLFF. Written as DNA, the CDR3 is TGTGCCAGCAGTTACTCGAACGACAGAACTAATGAAAAACTGTTTTTT.

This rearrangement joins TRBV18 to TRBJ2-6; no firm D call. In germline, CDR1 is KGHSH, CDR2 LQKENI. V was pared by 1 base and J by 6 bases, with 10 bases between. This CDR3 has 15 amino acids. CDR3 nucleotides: TGTGCCAGCTCACCACTGGGCGCTGTGGCCAACGTCCTGACTTTC. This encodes CASSPLGAVANVLTF. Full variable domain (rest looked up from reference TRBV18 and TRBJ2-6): NAGVMQNPRHLVRRRGQEARLRCSPMKGHSHVYWYRQLPEEGLKFMVYLQKENIIDESGMPKERFSAEFPKEGPSILRIQQVVRGDSAAYFCASSPLGAVANVLTFGAGSRLTVL.

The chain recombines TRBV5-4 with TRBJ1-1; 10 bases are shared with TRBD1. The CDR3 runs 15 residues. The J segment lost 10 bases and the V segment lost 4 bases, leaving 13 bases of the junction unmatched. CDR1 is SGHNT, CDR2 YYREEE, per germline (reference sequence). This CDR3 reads CASSTDRGRRNAAFF. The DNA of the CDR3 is TGTGCCAGCAGCACCGACAGGGGGCGCAGAAATGCAGCTTTCTTT.

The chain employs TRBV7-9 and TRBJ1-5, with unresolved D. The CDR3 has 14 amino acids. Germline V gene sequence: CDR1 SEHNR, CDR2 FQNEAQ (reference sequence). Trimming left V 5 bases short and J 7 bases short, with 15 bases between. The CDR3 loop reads CASSPVGSDQPQHF. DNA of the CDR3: TGTGCCAGCAGCCCCGTGGGGAGCGACCAGCCCCAGCATTTT.

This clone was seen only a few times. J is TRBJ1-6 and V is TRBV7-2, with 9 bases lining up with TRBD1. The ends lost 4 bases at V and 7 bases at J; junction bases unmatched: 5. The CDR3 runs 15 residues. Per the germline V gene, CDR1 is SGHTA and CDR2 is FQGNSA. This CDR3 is CASSYGQGQNSPLHF. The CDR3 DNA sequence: TGTGCCAGCAGCTATGGACAGGGGCAAAATTCACCCCTCCACTTT.

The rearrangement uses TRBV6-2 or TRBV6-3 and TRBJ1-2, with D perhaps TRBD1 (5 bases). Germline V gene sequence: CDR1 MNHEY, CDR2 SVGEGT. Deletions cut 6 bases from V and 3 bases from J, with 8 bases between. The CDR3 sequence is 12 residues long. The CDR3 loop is CASSQGDYGYTF. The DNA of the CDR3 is TGTGCCAGCAGCCAAGGGGACTATGGCTACACCTTC.

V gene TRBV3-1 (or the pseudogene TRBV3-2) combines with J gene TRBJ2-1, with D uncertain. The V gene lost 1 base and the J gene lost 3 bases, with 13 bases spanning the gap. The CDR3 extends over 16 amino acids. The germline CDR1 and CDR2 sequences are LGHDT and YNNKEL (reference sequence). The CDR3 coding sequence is TGTGCCAGCAGCCAAGTCCACCTGAGAAGCTACAATGAGCAGTTCTTC. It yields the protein CASSQVHLRSYNEQFF.

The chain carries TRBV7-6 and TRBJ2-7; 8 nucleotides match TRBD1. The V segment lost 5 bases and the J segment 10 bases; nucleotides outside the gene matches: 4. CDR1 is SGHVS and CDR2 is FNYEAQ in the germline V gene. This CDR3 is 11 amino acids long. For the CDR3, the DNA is TGTGCCAGCAGCCCAGGGGGCGAACAGTACTTC. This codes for CASSPGGEQYF.

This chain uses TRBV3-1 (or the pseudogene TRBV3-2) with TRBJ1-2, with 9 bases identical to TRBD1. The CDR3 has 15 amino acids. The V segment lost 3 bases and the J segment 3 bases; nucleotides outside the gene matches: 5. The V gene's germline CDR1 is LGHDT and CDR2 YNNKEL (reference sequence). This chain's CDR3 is CASSHSDRGDYGYTF. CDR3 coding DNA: TGTGCCAGCAGCCACTCGGACAGGGGAGACTATGGCTACACCTTC.

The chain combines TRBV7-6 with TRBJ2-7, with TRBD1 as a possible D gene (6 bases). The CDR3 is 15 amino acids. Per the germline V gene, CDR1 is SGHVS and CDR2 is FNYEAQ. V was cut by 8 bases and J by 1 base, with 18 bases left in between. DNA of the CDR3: TGTGCCAGCTCCTGGGGGCAGGCCCATTCCTACGAGCAGTACTTC. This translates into CASSWGQAHSYEQYF.

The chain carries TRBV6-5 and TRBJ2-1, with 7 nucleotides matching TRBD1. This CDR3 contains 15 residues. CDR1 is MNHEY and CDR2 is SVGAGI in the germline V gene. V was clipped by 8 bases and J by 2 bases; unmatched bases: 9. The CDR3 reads CASGSGQRPYNEQFF. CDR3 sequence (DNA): TGTGCCAGCGGATCGGGACAGCGGCCCTACAATGAGCAGTTCTTC.

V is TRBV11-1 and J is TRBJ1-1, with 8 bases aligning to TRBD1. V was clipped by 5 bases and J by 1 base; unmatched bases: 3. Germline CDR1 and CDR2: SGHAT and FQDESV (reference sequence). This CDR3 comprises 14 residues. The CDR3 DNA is TGTGCCAGCAGCCCGGGACAGGCGAACACTGAAGCTTTCTTT. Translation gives CASSPGQANTEAFF.

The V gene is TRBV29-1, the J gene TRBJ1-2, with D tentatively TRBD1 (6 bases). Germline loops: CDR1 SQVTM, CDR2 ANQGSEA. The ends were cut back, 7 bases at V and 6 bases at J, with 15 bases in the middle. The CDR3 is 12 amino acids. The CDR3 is CSAKQGFDGYTF. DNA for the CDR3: TGCAGCGCCAAACAGGGTTTTGATGGCTACACCTTC.

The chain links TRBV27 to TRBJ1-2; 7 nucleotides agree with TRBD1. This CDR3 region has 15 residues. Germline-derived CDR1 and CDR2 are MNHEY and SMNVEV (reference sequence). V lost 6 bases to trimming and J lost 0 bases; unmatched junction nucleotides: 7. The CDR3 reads CASRPGDRANYGYTF. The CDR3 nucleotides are TGTGCCAGCAGACCCGGAGACAGGGCTAACTATGGCTACACCTTC.

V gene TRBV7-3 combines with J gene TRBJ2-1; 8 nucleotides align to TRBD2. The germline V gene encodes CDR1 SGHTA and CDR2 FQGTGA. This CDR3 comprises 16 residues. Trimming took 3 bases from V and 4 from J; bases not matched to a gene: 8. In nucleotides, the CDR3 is TGTGCCAGCAGCTTCGGAGCGGGAGTCCCATACAATGAGCAGTTCTTC. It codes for CASSFGAGVPYNEQFF. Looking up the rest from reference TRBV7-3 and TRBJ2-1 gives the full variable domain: GAGVSQTPSNKVTEKGKYVELRCDPISGHTALYWYRQSLGQGPEFLIYFQGTGAADDSGLPNDRFFAVRPEGSVSTLKIQRTERGDSAVYLCASSFGAGVPYNEQFFGPGTRLTVL.

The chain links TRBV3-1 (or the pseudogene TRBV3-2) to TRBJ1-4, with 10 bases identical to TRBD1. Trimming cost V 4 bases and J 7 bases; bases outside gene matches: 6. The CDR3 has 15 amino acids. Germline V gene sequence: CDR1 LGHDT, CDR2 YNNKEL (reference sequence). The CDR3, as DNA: TGTGCCAGCAGCCGAGGGGACAGGGGCGGTGAAAAACTGTTTTTT. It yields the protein CASSRGDRGGEKLFF.

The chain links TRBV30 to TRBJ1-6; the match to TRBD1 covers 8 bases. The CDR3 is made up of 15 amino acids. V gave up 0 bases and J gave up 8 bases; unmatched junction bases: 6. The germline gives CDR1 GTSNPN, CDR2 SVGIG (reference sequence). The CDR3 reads CAWSVRGQGHSPLHF. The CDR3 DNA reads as TGTGCCTGGAGTGTAAGAGGACAGGGACATTCACCCCTCCACTTT. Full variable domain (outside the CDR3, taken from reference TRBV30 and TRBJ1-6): SQTIHQWPATLVQPVGSPLSLECTVEGTSNPNLYWYRQAAGRGLQLLFYSVGIGQISSEVPQNLSASRPQDRQFILSSKKLLLSDSGFYLCAWSVRGQGHSPLHFGNGTRLTVT.

The DNA of the CDR3 is TGTGCCAGTAGTCCAGCCACCTTCGGGACCGGGGAGCTGTTTTTT. Translation gives CASSPATFGTGELFF. The chain couples TRBV19 to TRBJ2-2, with D unclear. This CDR3 contains 15 residues. The V end was cut by 5 bases, the J end by 5 bases, with 15 bases between. The germline CDR1 and CDR2 sequences are LNHDA and SQIVND (reference sequence).

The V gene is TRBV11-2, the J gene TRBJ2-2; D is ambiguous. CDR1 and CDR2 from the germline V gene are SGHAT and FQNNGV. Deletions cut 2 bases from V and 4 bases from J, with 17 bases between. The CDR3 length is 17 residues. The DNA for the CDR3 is TGTGCCAGCAGCTTAAGCGAAAGGTCTAGGCGCACCGGGGAGCTGTTTTTT. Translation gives CASSLSERSRRTGELFF.

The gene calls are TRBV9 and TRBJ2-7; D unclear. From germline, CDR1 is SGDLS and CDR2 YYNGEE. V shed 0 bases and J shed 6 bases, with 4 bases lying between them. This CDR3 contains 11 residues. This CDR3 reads CASSVGGEQYF. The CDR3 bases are TGTGCCAGCAGCGTAGGAGGCGAGCAGTACTTC.

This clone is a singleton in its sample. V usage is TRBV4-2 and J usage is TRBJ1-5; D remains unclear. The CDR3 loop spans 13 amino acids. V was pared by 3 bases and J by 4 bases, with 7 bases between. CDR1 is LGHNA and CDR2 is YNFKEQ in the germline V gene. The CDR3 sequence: CASSHLSNQPQHF. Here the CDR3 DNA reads TGTGCCAGCAGCCACCTTAGTAATCAGCCCCAGCATTTT.

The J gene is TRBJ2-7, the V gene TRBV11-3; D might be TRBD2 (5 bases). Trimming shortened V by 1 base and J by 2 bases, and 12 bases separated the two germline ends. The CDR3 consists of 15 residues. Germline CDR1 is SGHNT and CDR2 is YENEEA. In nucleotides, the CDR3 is TGTGCCAGCAGCTTAGGCGCAGCGGTCGCCTACGAGCAGTACTTC. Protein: CASSLGAAVAYEQYF.

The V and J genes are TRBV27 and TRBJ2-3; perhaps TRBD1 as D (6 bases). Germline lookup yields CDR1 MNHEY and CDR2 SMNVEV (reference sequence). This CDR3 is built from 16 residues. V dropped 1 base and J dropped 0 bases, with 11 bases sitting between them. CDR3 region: CASSLYRALSTDTQYF. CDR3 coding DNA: TGTGCCAGCAGTTTATACAGGGCCCTAAGCACAGATACGCAGTATTTT.

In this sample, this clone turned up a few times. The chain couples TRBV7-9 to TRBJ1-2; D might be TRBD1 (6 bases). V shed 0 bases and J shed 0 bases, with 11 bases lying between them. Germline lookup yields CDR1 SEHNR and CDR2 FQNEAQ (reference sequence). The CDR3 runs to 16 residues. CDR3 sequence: CASSLAQGRANYGYTF. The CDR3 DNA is TGTGCCAGCAGCTTAGCGCAGGGGAGAGCTAACTATGGCTACACCTTC.

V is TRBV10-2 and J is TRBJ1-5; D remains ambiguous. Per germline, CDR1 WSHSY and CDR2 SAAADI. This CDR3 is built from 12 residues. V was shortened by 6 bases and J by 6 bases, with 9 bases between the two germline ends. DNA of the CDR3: TGCGCCAGCAGGTCTGCGGGTCAGCCCCAGCATTTT. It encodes CASRSAGQPQHF.

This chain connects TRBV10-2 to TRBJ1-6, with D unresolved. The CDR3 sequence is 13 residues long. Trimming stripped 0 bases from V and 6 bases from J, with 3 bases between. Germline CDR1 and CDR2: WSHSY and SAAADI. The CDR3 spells CASSESSNSPLHF. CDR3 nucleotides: TGCGCCAGCAGTGAGTCCAGTAATTCACCCCTCCACTTT.

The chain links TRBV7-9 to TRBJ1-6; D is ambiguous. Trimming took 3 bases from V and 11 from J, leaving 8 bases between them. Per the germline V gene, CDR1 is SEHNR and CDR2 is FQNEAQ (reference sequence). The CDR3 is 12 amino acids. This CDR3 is CASSLGQTPLHF. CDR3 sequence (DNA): TGTGCCAGCAGCTTGGGCCAGACACCCCTCCACTTT.

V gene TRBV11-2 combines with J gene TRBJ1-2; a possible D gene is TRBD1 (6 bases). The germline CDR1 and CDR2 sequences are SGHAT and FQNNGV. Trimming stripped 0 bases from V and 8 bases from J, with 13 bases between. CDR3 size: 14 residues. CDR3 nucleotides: TGTGCCAGCAGCTTAGAACACAGGGCGGCGGGCTACACCTTC. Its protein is CASSLEHRAAGYTF.

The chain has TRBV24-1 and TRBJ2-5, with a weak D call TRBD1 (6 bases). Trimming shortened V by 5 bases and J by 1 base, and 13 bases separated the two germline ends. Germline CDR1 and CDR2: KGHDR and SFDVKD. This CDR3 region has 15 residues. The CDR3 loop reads CATSVGGRAQETQYF. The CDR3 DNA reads TGTGCCACCAGTGTTGGGGGCAGGGCCCAAGAGACCCAGTACTTC.